Listed below are T cell receptor beta chains from one sample, sequenced in a study of a mutant IDH1 vaccine in newly diagnosed glioma. Clones were sequenced by immunoSEQ multiplex PCR, and TCRdb holds only the in-frame ones, with some missing. Here the sample spans tens of thousands of clones, around four fifths being singletons. This sample comprised PBMCs, obtained from a glioma patient treated with radiotherapy, temozolomide or both. The receptor set was obtained from a woman aged 50 to 60 with glioma. Both conserved end residues are part of each CDR3. D genes are given only for firm matches. Size is omitted from some rows. Given values are once, few, many or a class for expanded clones.

J | length | size | V | D | CDR3 | DNA
TRBJ2-7 | 14 | . | TRBV11-2 | . | CASSFGGPSYEQYF | TGTGCCAGCAGCTTCGGGGGACCTTCCTACGAGCAGTACTTC
TRBJ2-2 | 16 | . | TRBV6-5 | TRBD1 | CASSLGQGRDTGELFF | TGTGCCAGCAGTTTGGGACAGGGAAGAGACACCGGGGAGCTGTTTTTT
TRBJ1-5 | 15 | . | TRBV9 | TRBD1 | CASSEGTASNQPQHF | TGTGCCAGCAGCGAGGGGACAGCTAGCAATCAGCCCCAGCATTTT
TRBJ1-2 | 15 | . | TRBV9 | . | CASSVAQVSNYGYTF | TGTGCCAGCAGCGTAGCTCAGGTATCTAACTATGGCTACACCTTC
TRBJ1-2 | 15 | . | TRBV5-1 | TRBD1 | CASSRQGAEGTGYTF | TGCGCCAGCAGCAGACAGGGGGCGGAAGGTACTGGCTACACCTTC
TRBJ1-2 | 13 | . | TRBV6-6 | . | CASSYSAAGGYTF | TGTGCCAGCAGTTACTCCGCGGCAGGTGGCTACACCTTC
TRBJ2-1 | 17 | . | TRBV5-1 | . | CASSLALGGGRNNEQFF | TGCGCCAGCAGCTTGGCCCTTGGGGGGGGCCGTAACAATGAGCAGTTCTTC
TRBJ2-7 | 15 | . | TRBV5-4 | TRBD2 | CASSVDSGGVYEQYF | TGTGCCAGCAGCGTGGATAGCGGGGGGGTCTACGAGCAGTACTTC
TRBJ1-3 | 15 | once | TRBV18 | . | CASSWGRISGNTIYF | TGTGCCAGCTCTTGGGGCCGGATCTCTGGAAACACCATATATTTT
TRBJ1-6 | 16 | . | TRBV4-1 | TRBD1 | CASSQDGTGSNSPLHF | TGCGCCAGCAGCCAAGATGGGACAGGGTCTAATTCACCCCTCCACTTT
TRBJ1-4 | 18 | . | TRBV27 | TRBD1 | CASSLRGQGTRIVEKLFF | TGTGCCAGCAGTTTGAGGGGACAGGGAACGAGGATAGTTGAAAAACTGTTTTTT
TRBJ2-7 | 13 | . | TRBV14 | . | CASSQLFRGEQYF | TGTGCCAGCAGCCAGCTGTTTAGGGGCGAGCAGTACTTC
TRBJ1-1 | 14 | few | TRBV5-1 | TRBD1 | CASSLDRGLTEAFF | TGCGCCAGCAGCTTGGACAGGGGACTCACTGAAGCTTTCTTT
TRBJ1-1 | 14 | . | TRBV19 | . | CASNEASWVGEAFF | TGTGCCAGTAATGAGGCCTCCTGGGTAGGTGAAGCTTTCTTT
TRBJ1-2 | 15 | . | TRBV5-6 | . | CASSRSGQYLYGYTF | TGTGCCAGCAGCCGATCTGGACAGTATCTCTATGGCTACACCTTC
TRBJ2-2 | 17 | . | TRBV7-9 | . | CASSLGLQVLNTGELFF | TGTGCCAGCAGCTTAGGGCTGCAAGTACTGAACACCGGGGAGCTGTTTTTT
TRBJ1-4 | 14 | . | TRBV2 | TRBD1 | CASGGQAFNEKLFF | TGTGCCAGCGGAGGACAGGCCTTTAATGAAAAACTGTTTTTT
TRBJ1-2 | 15 | . | TRBV6-5 | . | CASSYNHGTFYGYTF | TGTGCCAGCAGTTACAATCACGGGACATTTTACGGCTACACCTTC
TRBJ1-1 | 14 | . | TRBV5-1 | . | CASSLGGVNTEAFF | TGCGCCAGCAGCTTGGGGGGGGTGAACACTGAAGCTTTCTTT
TRBJ1-5 | 15 | . | TRBV4-1 | TRBD1 | CASSQSGQVDQPQHF | TGCGCCAGCAGCCAATCTGGACAGGTAGATCAGCCCCAGCATTTT
TRBJ1-2 | 15 | . | TRBV9 | TRBD1 | CASRGLGTGGNGYTF | TGTGCCAGCAGGGGCTTAGGGACAGGGGGGAATGGCTACACCTTC
TRBJ1-2 | 16 | few | TRBV6-6 | . | CASRDLPGPKNYGYTF | TGTGCCAGCCGGGACTTACCGGGACCGAAAAACTATGGCTACACCTTC
TRBJ2-5 | 16 | . | TRBV5-6 | . | CASSLGPPDSQETQYF | TGTGCCAGCAGCTTGGGACCCCCGGACAGTCAAGAGACCCAGTACTTC
TRBJ2-1 | 15 | . | TRBV6-6 | TRBD2 | CASSRTSEGYNEQFF | TGTGCCAGCAGCCGGACTAGCGAGGGCTACAATGAGCAGTTCTTC
TRBJ1-2 | 13 | . | TRBV7-9 | TRBD1 | CASSIQGVGGYTF | TGTGCCAGCAGCATCCAGGGGGTAGGGGGCTACACCTTC
TRBJ2-2 | 15 | . | TRBV19 | TRBD1 | CASSYRQGNTGELFF | TGTGCCAGTAGTTACAGACAGGGAAACACCGGGGAGCTGTTTTTT
TRBJ1-2 | 13 | . | TRBV12-5 | . | CASGLGEGYGYTF | TGTGCTAGTGGTTTAGGGGAAGGGTATGGCTACACCTTC
TRBJ2-1 | 15 | few | TRBV19 | TRBD2 | CATKILAGGPGEQFF | TGTGCCACCAAGATTCTAGCGGGGGGGCCTGGGGAGCAGTTCTTC
TRBJ1-1 | 12 | once | TRBV6-1 | TRBD1 | CAGTGGGTEAFF | TGTGCCGGCACAGGGGGCGGAACTGAAGCTTTCTTT